Listed below are T cell receptor beta chains from one sample, sequenced in a study of CD8+ T cells in alopecia areata. Libraries were prepared by immunoSEQ multiplex PCR; TCRdb keeps only in-frame clonotypes and omits some of them. This sample has approximately 98,000 clones; about 50% occur once, and the top ten carry about 23%. What was sequenced was NKG2D-low CD8+ T cells sorted from blood. These receptors came from a human donor with alopecia areata. The CDR3 runs from the conserved cysteine through the conserved F or W.

CDR3	J	V
CASNTGPETQYF	TRBJ2-5	TRBV5-1
CASLGLGELFF	TRBJ2-2	TRBV6-5
CASSSETGGAFF	TRBJ1-1	TRBV7-9
CASTPGTGVGGELFF	TRBJ2-2	TRBV9
CATSRDRASGRGYEQFF	TRBJ2-1	TRBV15
CASSEWVMNTGELFF	TRBJ2-2	TRBV6-1
CASSLGGPEAFF	TRBJ1-1	TRBV6-5
CASTLTGTEAFF	TRBJ1-1	TRBV13
CSVVGSGYTF	TRBJ1-2	TRBV29-1
CSVEGRGAHGRDTEAFF	TRBJ1-1	TRBV29-1
CASSIRGTINNEQFF	TRBJ2-1	TRBV2
CASSLGPGEGSDEQFF	TRBJ2-1	TRBV7-9
CASSWTGNEQFF	TRBJ2-1	TRBV7-9
CASSFQTYEQYF	TRBJ2-7	TRBV7-9
CASSQAGTILTGELFF	TRBJ2-2	TRBV4-1
CASEGQGTEAFF	TRBJ1-1	TRBV2
CSVIKPDTEAFF	TRBJ1-1	TRBV29-1
CASSDTTYEQYF	TRBJ2-7	TRBV14
CASSLKGLADSYNEQFF	TRBJ2-1	TRBV5-4
CASISGASYEQYF	TRBJ2-7	TRBV2
CASLGGGTDTQYF	TRBJ2-3	TRBV27
CASSRGPYNEQFF	TRBJ2-1	TRBV27
CATSFPGQSNEQFF	TRBJ2-1	TRBV15
CARHERGSYTF	TRBJ1-2	TRBV7-9
CASSLATGSGYEQYF	TRBJ2-7	TRBV5-1
CATSTIATNEKLFF	TRBJ1-4	TRBV15
CASSSNSVGGVAYNEQFF	TRBJ2-1	TRBV5-1
CASSTGSTEAFF	TRBJ1-1	TRBV19
CASSSGQGRNYGYTF	TRBJ1-2	TRBV9
CASSLSYGVDGYTF	TRBJ1-2	TRBV27
CASSTPRGGQFF	TRBJ2-1	TRBV5-1
CASSLGMQYGYTF	TRBJ1-2	TRBV28
CSVSRDRAPSSGNTIYF	TRBJ1-3	TRBV29-1
CASSRLRTIPNTGELFF	TRBJ2-2	TRBV7-9
CASSFGLAGGSEDTQYF	TRBJ2-3	TRBV7-3
CASSQAEGQVSGELFF	TRBJ2-2	TRBV4-2
CASSPLAEQETQYF	TRBJ2-5	TRBV28
CASSPTGGSNQPQHF	TRBJ1-5	TRBV7-8
CASSTGTSGNEQYF	TRBJ2-7	TRBV6-5
CASSLEQADEQYF	TRBJ2-7	TRBV5-1
CASSNEGQETQYF	TRBJ2-5	TRBV7-3
CASSLDGSSSYEQYF	TRBJ2-7	TRBV7-8
CASKHRGVVETQYF	TRBJ2-5	TRBV28
CASSRGLNYGYTF	TRBJ1-2	TRBV27
CASSLGGPPRTDTQYF	TRBJ2-3	TRBV27